Each of the 12 T cell receptor beta chains below was sequenced from the same sample in a study of human T cells and chemical hapten exposure (dated by TCRdb to about 2021). The library was produced with RACE. Sequencing took place on a NextSeq 500. TCRdb reran the public reads through fastp at Q25 and MiXCR, keeping productive beta chains. Duplicate CDR3 protein sequences are folded into a single record with the most common DNA and genes. Within this sample are tens of thousands of distinct CDR3 sequences, with 11% of them counted one time only. The ten top clones hold roughly 3.7% of the sample. According to the study, the label for this sample's time point signals: patch test 3, about 24 weeks after DPC sensitization. In the paper's terms, the treatment or condition label means: therapeutic diphenylcyclopropenone sensitization with weekly scalp DPC. The sequencing used whole blood, collected in connection with sensitization to the hapten diphenylcyclopropenone (DPC). The receptor source for this set is a woman aged 45-65 years with alopecia areata. Some clones in this sample may be carry-over from other donors' samples.

This clonotype was detected only a few times. The chain couples TRBV29-1 to TRBJ2-1; D possibly matches TRBD1 or TRBD2 (5 bases each). Trimming took 7 bases from V and 12 from J, leaving 22 bases between them. Germline lookup yields CDR1 SQVTM and CDR2 ANQGSEA. The CDR3 runs 13 residues. CDR3 sequence (DNA): TGCAGCGGCGCCCGGGACGTCACGCAGGGGCAGTTCTTC. Translated, it gives CSGARDVTQGQFF.

This sequence joins TRBV18 and TRBJ1-2; a weak D match, TRBD1 (5 bases). CDR3 size: 16 residues. V dropped 3 bases and J dropped 4 bases, with 18 bases sitting between them. Germline V gives CDR1 KGHSH, CDR2 LQKENI. The CDR3 sequence: CASSPDNTVGGYGYTF. The CDR3 DNA follows: TGTGCCAGCTCACCTGATAACACCGTCGGGGGCTATGGCTACACCTTC.

This rearrangement joins TRBV30 to TRBJ1-2; D is ambiguous. V was cut by 0 bases and J by 4 bases, with 12 bases left in between. The germline gives CDR1 GTSNPN, CDR2 SVGIG (reference sequence). CDR3 length: 14 amino acids. CDR3: CAWSVVLGTYGYTF. The CDR3 DNA reads TGTGCCTGGAGTGTAGTGTTGGGAACCTATGGCTACACCTTC.

There are many counts of this clonotype. The chain employs TRBV12-3 or TRBV12-4 and TRBJ2-1; possible D gene TRBD1, 5 bases. The CDR3 extends over 14 amino acids. Trimming removed 6 bases at V and 9 bases at J, with 18 bases between. The CDR3 reads CASSREGQLGEQFF. The CDR3 DNA reads TGTGCCAGCAGCAGGGAAGGGCAGCTAGGTGAGCAGTTCTTC.

This clonotype has ten or more counts. The chain joins TRBV7-3 to TRBJ2-2; D is uncertain. The CDR3 is 12 residues long. Germline CDR1 is SGHTA and CDR2 is FQGTGA. V was shortened by 2 bases and J by 7 bases, with 5 bases between the two germline ends. DNA of the CDR3: TGTGCCAGCAGCTTATTTGGCGGGGAGCTGTTTTTT. It specifies CASSLFGGELFF.

This clonotype occurred many times. The chain carries TRBV14 and TRBJ2-3; the D gene is possibly TRBD1 (6 bases). The V gene lost 2 bases and the J gene lost 1 base, with 10 bases spanning the gap. The CDR3 consists of 15 residues. Germline V gene sequence: CDR1 SGHDN, CDR2 FVKESK. The CDR3 nucleotides read TGTGCCAGCAGCCAATCGACAGGTGGCACAGATACGCAGTATTTT. This codes for CASSQSTGGTDTQYF.

This clonotype showed up many times. This chain links TRBV10-1 with TRBJ1-1; TRBD1 matches at 8 bases. After removal of 6 bases from V and 4 bases from J, the junction contained 10 bases not matched to a gene. This CDR3 spans 15 amino acids. CDR1 is WNHNN, CDR2 SYGVQD, per germline (reference sequence). The CDR3: CASSPGQGMTTEAFF. DNA for the CDR3: TGCGCCAGCAGCCCAGGACAGGGCATGACCACTGAAGCTTTCTTT.

J is TRBJ2-3 and V is TRBV5-8; D tentatively fits TRBD1 or TRBD2 (7 bases each). The CDR3 totals 15 residues. Germline CDR1 reads SGHTS; CDR2 reads YDEGEE. Trimming left V 4 bases short and J 2 bases short, with 14 bases between. The chain's CDR3 is CASSGRGGATDTQYF. Written as DNA, the CDR3 is TGTGCCAGCAGCGGCAGGGGGGGGGCCACAGATACGCAGTATTTT. The entire variable domain, with the rest obtained from reference TRBV5-8 and TRBJ2-3, is as follows: EAGVTQSPTHLIKTRGQQATLRCSPISGHTSVYWYQQALGLGLQFLLWYDEGEERNRGNFPPRFSGRQFPNYSSELNVNALELEDSALYLCASSGRGGATDTQYFGPGTRLTVL.

This clonotype has at least ten counts. The V and J genes are TRBV25-1 and TRBJ1-1; D may be TRBD1 (6 bases). The germline V gene has CDR1 MGHDK and CDR2 SYGVNS. Trimming left V 10 bases short and J 2 bases short, with 14 bases between. The CDR3 loop spans 13 amino acids. The CDR3 nucleotides are TGTGCCACCTCGAGGGGGTCTAACACTGAAGCTTTCTTT. The encoded protein is CATSRGSNTEAFF.

This clonotype was observed a handful of times. This chain connects TRBV5-5 to TRBJ2-6; D may be TRBD1 or TRBD2 (5 bases each). The CDR3 runs 11 residues. Germline CDR1 is SGHKS and CDR2 is YYEKEE (reference sequence). V lost 4 bases and J lost 15, with 11 bases in between. The CDR3 protein is CASSPSGTLTF. In DNA form, the CDR3 reads TGTGCCAGCAGCCCTTCAGGGACCCTGACTTTC.

This clonotype has just a few counts. The rearrangement links TRBV5-1 to TRBJ2-7; TRBD2 aligns across 11 bases. J lost 2 bases, V lost 4 bases, and 2 bases had no gene match. This CDR3 is 14 amino acids long. Germline V gene sequence: CDR1 SGHRS, CDR2 YFSETQ. CDR3 residues: CASSATSGTYEQYF. The CDR3 region has the DNA TGCGCCAGCAGCGCGACTAGCGGGACCTACGAGCAGTACTTC.

This rearrangement joins TRBV29-1 to TRBJ2-6; D is possibly TRBD1 or TRBD2 (6 bases each). The CDR3 totals 14 residues. Looked up from germline, CDR1 is SQVTM and CDR2 is ANQGSEA. Trimming pared 3 bases from V and 2 bases from J, leaving 8 bases between. DNA for the CDR3: TGCAGCGTTGACGGGGGCCCTGGGGCCAACGTCCTGACTTTC. It translates to CSVDGGPGANVLTF.